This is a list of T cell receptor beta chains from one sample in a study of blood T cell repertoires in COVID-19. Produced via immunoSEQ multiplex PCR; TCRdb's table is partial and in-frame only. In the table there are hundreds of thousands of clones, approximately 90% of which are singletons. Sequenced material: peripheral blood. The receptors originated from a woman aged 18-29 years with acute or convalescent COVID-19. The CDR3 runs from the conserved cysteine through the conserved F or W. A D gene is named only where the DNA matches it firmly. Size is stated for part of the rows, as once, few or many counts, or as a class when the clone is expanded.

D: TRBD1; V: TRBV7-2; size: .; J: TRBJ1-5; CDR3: CASSLTATGGQPQHF; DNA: TGTGCCAGCAGCTTAACGGCCACAGGGGGTCAGCCCCAGCATTTT
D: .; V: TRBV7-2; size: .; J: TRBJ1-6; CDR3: CASSPLVASPLHF; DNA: TGTGCCAGCAGCCCCTTGGTGGCATCACCCCTCCACTTT
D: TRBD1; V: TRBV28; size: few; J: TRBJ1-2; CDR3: CASSLQGWGYTF; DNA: TGTGCCAGCAGTCTACAGGGGTGGGGCTACACCTTC
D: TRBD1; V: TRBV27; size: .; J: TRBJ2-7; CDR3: CASSPGQGAFEQYF; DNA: TGTGCCAGCAGCCCGGGACAGGGGGCGTTCGAGCAGTACTTC
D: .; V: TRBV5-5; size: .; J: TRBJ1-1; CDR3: CASSLDRRGAFF; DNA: TGTGCCAGCAGCTTGGATCGGAGGGGTGCTTTCTTT
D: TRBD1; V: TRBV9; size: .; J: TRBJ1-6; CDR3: CASSEQGAGNSPLHF; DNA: TGTGCCAGCAGCGAACAGGGGGCTGGTAATTCACCCCTCCACTTT
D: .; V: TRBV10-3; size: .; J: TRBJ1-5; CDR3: CAISGGIDNQPQHF; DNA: TGTGCCATCAGTGGAGGGATTGATAATCAGCCCCAGCATTTT
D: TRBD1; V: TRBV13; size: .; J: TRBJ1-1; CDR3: CASSQYRGTEAFF; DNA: TGTGCCAGCAGCCAATACAGGGGCACTGAAGCTTTCTTT
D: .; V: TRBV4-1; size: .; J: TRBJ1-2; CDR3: CASSQVLGAKGQTIPGYTF; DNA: TGCGCCAGCAGCCAAGTCCTAGGGGCGAAAGGACAGACCATACCTGGCTACACCTTC
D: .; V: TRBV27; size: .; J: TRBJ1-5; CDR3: CASRSRTSYSNQPQHF; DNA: TGTGCCAGCAGAAGCAGGACAAGTTATAGCAATCAGCCCCAGCATTTT
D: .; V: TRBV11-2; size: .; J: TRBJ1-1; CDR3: CASSLTGNTEAFF; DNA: TGTGCCAGCAGCTTAACAGGGAACACTGAAGCTTTCTTT
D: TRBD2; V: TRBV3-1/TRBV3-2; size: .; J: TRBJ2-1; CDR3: CASSQELVAGGNNNEQFF; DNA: TGTGCCAGCAGCCAAGAGTTGGTAGCGGGGGGAAACAACAATGAGCAGTTCTTC
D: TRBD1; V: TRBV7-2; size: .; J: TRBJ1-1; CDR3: CASSTGTGRGNTEAFF; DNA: TGTGCCAGCAGCACCGGGACAGGGCGGGGGAACACTGAAGCTTTCTTT
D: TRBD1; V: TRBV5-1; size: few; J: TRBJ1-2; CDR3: CASSPRQGPYGYTF; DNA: TGCGCCAGCAGCCCCCGACAGGGACCCTATGGCTACACCTTC
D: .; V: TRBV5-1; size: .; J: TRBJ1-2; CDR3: CASSSLATRGVAGYTF; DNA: TGCGCCAGCAGCTCCCTTGCGACTAGGGGAGTTGCTGGCTACACCTTC
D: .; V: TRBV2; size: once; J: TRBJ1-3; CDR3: CAIVSGNTIYF; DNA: TGTGCCATCGTCTCTGGAAACACCATATATTTT
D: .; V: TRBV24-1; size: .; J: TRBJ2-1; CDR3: CATSDSGWSSHEQFF; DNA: TGTGCCACCAGTGATTCAGGGTGGTCCAGCCATGAGCAGTTCTTC
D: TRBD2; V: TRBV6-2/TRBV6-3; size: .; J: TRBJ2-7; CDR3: CASSPSRGGLGEQYF; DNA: TGTGCCAGCAGCCCCTCCCGGGGGGGCCTAGGGGAGCAGTACTTC
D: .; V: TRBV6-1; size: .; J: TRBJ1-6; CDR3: CASSESSSYNSPLHF; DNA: TGTGCCAGCAGTGAAAGTAGCTCCTATAATTCACCCCTCCACTTT
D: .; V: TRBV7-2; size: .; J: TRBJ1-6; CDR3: CASSLEWSRVNSPLHF; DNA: TGTGCCAGCAGCTTAGAATGGTCCAGGGTGAATTCACCCCTCCACTTT
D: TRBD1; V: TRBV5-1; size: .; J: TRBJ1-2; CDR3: CASSLRGQGALANYGYTF; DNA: TGCGCCAGCAGCTTACGGGGACAGGGGGCTCTAGCTAACTATGGCTACACCTTC
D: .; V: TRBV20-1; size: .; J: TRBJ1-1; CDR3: CSARSTEAFF; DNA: TGCAGTGCTAGGAGCACTGAAGCTTTCTTT
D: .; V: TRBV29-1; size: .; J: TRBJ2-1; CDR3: CSVEEAAGVRGDEQFF; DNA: TGCAGCGTTGAAGAGGCGGCAGGGGTCAGAGGAGATGAGCAGTTCTTC
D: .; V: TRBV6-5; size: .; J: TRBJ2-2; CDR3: CASSYRGNGELFF; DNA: TGTGCCAGCAGTTACAGGGGAAACGGGGAGCTGTTTTTT
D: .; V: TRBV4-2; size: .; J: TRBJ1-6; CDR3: CASSQEREGGIRGNSPLHF; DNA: TGTGCCAGCAGCCAAGAGCGTGAGGGGGGGATTAGGGGTAATTCACCCCTCCACTTT
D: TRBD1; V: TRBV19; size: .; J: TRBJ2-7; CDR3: CASSIDGQGSSYEQYF; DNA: TGTGCCAGTAGTATAGACGGACAGGGAAGCTCCTACGAGCAGTACTTC
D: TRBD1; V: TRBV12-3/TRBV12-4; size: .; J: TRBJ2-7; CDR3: CASSFRGIYEQYF; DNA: TGTGCCAGCAGTTTCAGGGGGATCTACGAGCAGTACTTC
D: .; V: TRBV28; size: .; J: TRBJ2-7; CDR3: CASSPNTRYDSSYF; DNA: TGTGCCAGCAGTCCCAATACTCGGTATGACTCTTCGTACTTC
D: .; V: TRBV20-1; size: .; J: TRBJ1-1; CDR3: CSASGKAGTEAFF; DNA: TGCAGTGCTAGTGGCAAGGCGGGCACTGAAGCTTTCTTT
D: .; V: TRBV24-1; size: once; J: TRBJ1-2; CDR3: CATSDLRFDYGYTF; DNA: TGTGCCACCAGTGACCTCAGGTTTGACTATGGCTACACCTTC
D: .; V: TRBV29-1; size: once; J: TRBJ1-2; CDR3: CSGRRPSGGYTF; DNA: TGCAGCGGAAGGAGGCCGTCTGGGGGCTACACCTTC
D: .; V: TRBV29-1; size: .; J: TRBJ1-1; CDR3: CSGLGGSDTEAFF; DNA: TGCAGCGGTTTGGGGGGGAGTGACACTGAAGCTTTCTTT